The 27 T cell receptor beta chains given below trace back to one sample, sequenced in a study of T cell repertoires in cytomegalovirus infection (dated by TCRdb to between 2018 and 2021). Sequenced using an Illumina HiSeq 1500. The public reads were run again by TCRdb, first through fastp at Q25 and then through MiXCR, and only productive beta chains were kept. All rows with the same CDR3 protein become a single entry with the most common DNA and genes. This sample gives 100,000 or so distinct CDR3 sequences in total; 20% to 30% of them show up just once. The ten most abundant clones make up about two fifths of the sample. The sequencing sample was made of CD8+ T cells from PBMCs. All receptors come from a human donor in good health (CMV status not recorded). Some clones in this sample may be carry-over from other donors' samples.

The chain joins TRBV12-3 or TRBV12-4 to TRBJ1-1; the match to TRBD1 covers 7 bases. V lost 5 bases, J lost 4 bases, and 4 bases stayed unmatched. The CDR3 is 13 residues long. For the CDR3, the DNA is TGTGCCAGCAGTGAGACAGGGCCCACTGAAGCTTTCTTT. This codes for CASSETGPTEAFF.

This chain joins TRBV10-3 and TRBJ2-7; TRBD1 is a possible D gene (5 bases). V was trimmed by 3 bases and J by 2 bases, leaving 8 bases between them. CDR1 is ENHRY, CDR2 SYGVKD, per germline. This CDR3 region has 13 residues. The CDR3 loop reads CAISDDSTYEQYF. Written as DNA, the CDR3 is TGTGCCATCAGTGATGACAGTACCTACGAGCAGTACTTC.

The V call is TRBV18, the J call TRBJ2-1; maybe TRBD1 (6 bases). The germline CDR1 and CDR2 sequences are KGHSH and LQKENI. Trimming left V 4 bases short and J 7 bases short, with 11 bases between. There are 13 residues in the CDR3. Here the CDR3 DNA reads TGTGCCAGCTCACTTGGACAGATTAATGAGCAGTTCTTC. Its translation is CASSLGQINEQFF.

This clonotype was recorded a few times. This rearrangement joins TRBV19 to TRBJ2-2, with 8 bases fitting TRBD1. The trim removed 3 bases at V and 3 bases at J, leaving 3 bases unmatched. The CDR3 runs 15 residues. Germline values: CDR1 LNHDA, CDR2 SQIVND (reference sequence). CDR3 in DNA: TGTGCCAGTAGTATCAGGGGGCGAGACACCGGGGAGCTGTTTTTT. Translating it yields CASSIRGRDTGELFF. Looking up the rest from reference TRBV19 and TRBJ2-2 gives the full variable domain: DGGITQSPKYLFRKEGQNVTLSCEQNLNHDAMYWYRQDPGQGLRLIYYSQIVNDFQKGDIAEGYSVSREKKESFPLTVTSAQKNPTAFYLCASSIRGRDTGELFFGEGSRLTVL.

This clonotype was seen a single time. The genes are TRBV7-9 and TRBJ2-1, with TRBD2 identical over 7 bases. This CDR3 has 16 amino acids. The germline CDR1 and CDR2 sequences are SEHNR and FQNEAQ (reference sequence). V trimming: 1 base; J trimming: 6 bases; junction bases outside the gene matches: 9. CDR3 protein: CASSLGGGVVGNEQFF. CDR3 nucleotides: TGTGCCAGCAGCTTAGGTGGGGGGGTCGTTGGCAATGAGCAGTTCTTC.

This clonotype was picked up a small number of times. This sequence joins TRBV3-1 and TRBJ2-5; TRBD1 matches 10 bases. CDR1 is LGHDT and CDR2 is YNNKEL in the germline V gene (reference sequence). V dropped 1 base and J dropped 5; count of bases not matched to a gene: 4. This CDR3 region has 15 residues. The CDR3 coding sequence is TGTGCCAGCAGCCAAGGTGGGACAGGGGTGGAGACCCAGTACTTC. It yields the protein CASSQGGTGVETQYF.

The CDR3 DNA is TGTGCCAGCAGCTTAATCGGGAGGCTTGTTAAGACTGGGGCCAACGTCCTGACTTTC. It is translated as CASSLIGRLVKTGANVLTF. V and J are TRBV7-2 and TRBJ2-6; 7 bases are a match to TRBD2. Germline assignment: CDR1 SGHTA and CDR2 FQGNSA. The CDR3 extends over 19 amino acids. After removal of 2 bases from V and 2 bases from J, the junction contained 12 bases not matched to a gene.

This clonotype was seen many times. V and J are TRBV28 and TRBJ1-4; the D is unclear. This CDR3 contains 15 residues. Germline V lookup: CDR1 MDHEN, CDR2 SYDVKM. Trimming pared 5 bases from V and 8 bases from J, leaving 18 bases between. CDR3 in DNA: TGTGCCAGCAGTCCCAAGTGGGTAGATGACGAAAAACTGTTTTTT. Amino acid sequence: CASSPKWVDDEKLFF.

This clonotype was detected only a few times. The chain recombines TRBV19 with TRBJ2-5; 12 bases agree with TRBD2. Germline CDR1 LNHDA, CDR2 SQIVND (reference sequence). CDR3 length equals 14 residues. Trimming took 6 bases from V and 5 from J; bases not matched to a gene: 4. CDR3 DNA: TGTGCCAGTAGGCGACTAGCGGGGGATGAGACCCAGTACTTC. The encoded protein is CASRRLAGDETQYF.

The chain combines TRBV7-7 with TRBJ2-2; no reliable D call. V lost 5 bases to trimming and J lost 10 bases, with 17 bases between them. In germline, CDR1 is SSHAT, CDR2 FNYEAQ (reference sequence). CDR3 length: 14 residues. In DNA form, the CDR3 reads TGTGCCAGCAGCCCAAGGGAACAGTCATTGGAGCTGTTTTTT. This codes for CASSPREQSLELFF.

This clonotype was seen repeatedly, ten times or more. The genes are TRBV5-1 and TRBJ2-7; TRBD1 aligns across 9 bases. With V trimmed by 4 bases and J by 5 bases, 7 bases remained unmatched. This CDR3 spans 14 amino acids. Per the germline V gene, CDR1 is SGHRS and CDR2 is YFSETQ. The CDR3 DNA sequence: TGCGCCAGCAGCGCCGGGACAGGGATCCACGAGCAGTACTTC. This gives the protein CASSAGTGIHEQYF.

The chain combines TRBV5-6 with TRBJ2-3, with D perhaps given as TRBD1 or TRBD2 (6 bases each). The CDR3 totals 15 residues. In germline, CDR1 is SGHDT, CDR2 YYEEEE. Between the trimmed V and J ends, which lost 1 base and 4 bases, there was a span of 13 bases. CDR3 sequence reads: CASSLLWGASDTQYF. The CDR3 DNA follows: TGTGCCAGCAGCTTGCTTTGGGGGGCCTCAGATACGCAGTATTTT. Full variable domain (outside the CDR3, taken from reference TRBV5-6 and TRBJ2-3): DAGVTQSPTHLIKTRGQQVTLRCSPKSGHDTVSWYQQALGQGPQFIFQYYEEEERQRGNFPDRFSGHQFPNYSSELNVNALLLGDSALYLCASSLLWGASDTQYFGPGTRLTVL.

This clonotype was picked up a small number of times. The chain recombines TRBV7-7 with TRBJ2-2; D could derive from TRBD1 or TRBD2 (6 bases each). This CDR3 has 15 amino acids. Trimming cost V 5 bases and J 3 bases, with 13 bases left between them. The V gene's germline CDR1 is SSHAT and CDR2 FNYEAQ (reference sequence). CDR3 DNA sequence: TGTGCCAGCAGCAAGACAGGCGGGGACACCGGGGAGCTGTTTTTT. This translates into CASSKTGGDTGELFF.

This clonotype has a count of ten or more. The rearrangement joins TRBV11-2 to TRBJ1-1; 7 bases fit TRBD1. The length of the CDR3 is 12 residues. V shed 1 base, J shed 10 bases, and the junction held 3 bases outside the gene matches. Germline CDR1 SGHAT, CDR2 FQNNGV. The CDR3: CASSLGGTAAFF. DNA of the CDR3: TGTGCCAGCAGCTTAGGTGGGACAGCAGCTTTCTTT.

This clonotype was seen ten or more times. V usage is TRBV12-5 and J usage is TRBJ1-1; D uncertain. The CDR3 contains 9 residues. Germline-derived CDR1 and CDR2 are LGHNT and FRNRAP. CDR3 sequence (DNA): TGTCAACCGGACACTGAAGCTTTCTTT. It translates to CQPDTEAFF.

Notes on this clonotype: This likely comes from a read error, as the CDR3 has no conserved phenylalanine or tryptophan at its end. The chain carries TRBV11-2 and TRBJ2-7, with D tentatively TRBD1 (5 bases). Germline V gives CDR1 SGHAT, CDR2 FQNNGV. CDR3 length: 15 amino acids. The germline V and J ends were trimmed by 0 bases and 4 bases, with 13 bases remaining between them. The CDR3, as DNA: TGTGCCAGCAGCTTAGAATACGCAGGGAATTACGAGCAGTACTTA. This translates into CASSLEYAGNYEQYL.

The gene calls are TRBV20-1 and TRBJ1-6, with D uncertain. The germline V and J ends were trimmed by 1 base and 0 bases, with 10 bases remaining between them. The CDR3 extends over 16 amino acids. CDR1 is DFQATT, CDR2 SNEGSKA, per germline (reference sequence). CDR3 residues: CSARVGESSYNSPLHF. For the CDR3, the DNA is TGCAGTGCTAGAGTTGGGGAGAGCTCCTATAATTCACCCCTCCACTTT.

The genes are TRBV4-3 and TRBJ1-2; D may be TRBD1 (6 bases). The CDR3 spans 16 residues. V was clipped by 4 bases and J by 1 base, with 16 bases between them. Germline lookup yields CDR1 LGHNA and CDR2 YSLEER. The DNA for the CDR3 is TGCGCCAGCAGCCTCACCGACAGGATCGATAACTATGGCTACACCTTC. Its translation is CASSLTDRIDNYGYTF.

This chain links TRBV12-3 or TRBV12-4 with TRBJ1-1; no definite D call. V gave up 5 bases and J gave up 0 bases, with 13 bases separating them. The length of the CDR3 is 15 residues. In DNA, the CDR3 is TGTGCCAGCAGTCCGTCCGGAGAGATGAACACTGAAGCTTTCTTT. Protein sequence: CASSPSGEMNTEAFF.

The V and J genes are TRBV28 and TRBJ1-5; D gene ambiguous. The CDR3 extends over 13 amino acids. Looked up from germline, CDR1 is MDHEN and CDR2 is SYDVKM. Trimming took 7 bases from V and 5 from J, leaving 12 bases between them. Here the CDR3 reads CASTGPRDQPQHF. CDR3 DNA sequence: TGTGCCAGCACCGGGCCTCGGGATCAGCCCCAGCATTTT.

In its sample, this clonotype was seen many times. The chain uses TRBV7-9 and TRBJ2-7; 7 positions agree with TRBD2. This CDR3 spans 14 amino acids. From germline, CDR1 is SEHNR and CDR2 FQNEAQ (reference sequence). Losses at the gene ends were 5 bases for V and 0 bases for J; bases not matched to a gene: 4. The CDR3 is CASSNRDYSYEQYF. CDR3 DNA: TGTGCCAGCAGCAACCGGGACTACTCCTACGAGCAGTACTTC.

The chain uses TRBV7-9 and TRBJ2-1; 8 bases agree with TRBD2. Germline V gene lookup returns CDR1 SEHNR and CDR2 FQNEAQ (reference sequence). The CDR3 runs to 15 residues. J lost 3 bases, V lost 1 base, and 2 bases had no gene match. CDR3 bases: TGTGCCAGCAGCTTAGGGCGGGGGGACTACAATGAGCAGTTCTTC. Its protein product is CASSLGRGDYNEQFF.

This sequence joins TRBV2 and TRBJ2-7, with 9 bases matching TRBD1. The CDR3 sequence is 15 residues long. Germline V lookup: CDR1 SNHLY, CDR2 FYNNEI. Germline trimming cut 9 bases from V and 4 bases from J; bases unmatched to any gene: 13. CDR3 DNA: TGTGCCAGGTCTCTGGGGACAGGGTTATCGTACGAGCAGTACTTC. It codes for CARSLGTGLSYEQYF.

This clonotype appeared a single time. The rearrangement uses TRBV15 and TRBJ2-7; D is uncertain. Germline CDR1 LNHNV, CDR2 YYDKDF (reference sequence). V was shortened by 3 bases and J by 5 bases, with 14 bases between the two germline ends. The CDR3 runs to 14 residues. Here the CDR3 reads CATSSALIFDEQYF. In DNA form, the CDR3 reads TGTGCCACCAGCAGCGCTCTTATCTTCGACGAGCAGTACTTC.

This clonotype was counted ten times or more. The V call is TRBV7-6, the J call TRBJ2-7; possible D gene TRBD2, 5 bases. Germline CDR1 SGHVS, CDR2 FNYEAQ. The V end was cut by 5 bases, the J end by 4 bases, with 15 bases between. This CDR3 region has 14 residues. CDR3 residues: CASSPSGVKYEQYF. The CDR3 DNA reads TGTGCCAGCAGCCCGTCCGGGGTGAAATACGAGCAGTACTTC.

The rearrangement links TRBV28 to TRBJ1-1; 7 bases are shared with TRBD1. This CDR3 has 16 amino acids. Germline CDR1 reads MDHEN; CDR2 reads SYDVKM. The V segment lost 4 bases and the J segment 1 base; nucleotides outside the gene matches: 9. CDR3 region: CASSSIPGTENTEAFF. The CDR3 bases are TGTGCCAGCAGTTCTATCCCAGGGACAGAGAACACTGAAGCTTTCTTT.

The V gene is TRBV2, the J gene TRBJ2-1; D is perhaps TRBD1 (5 bases). Trimming pared 7 bases from V and 4 bases from J, leaving 11 bases between. The CDR3 runs 13 residues. The germline CDR1 and CDR2 sequences are SNHLY and FYNNEI. CDR3 sequence reads: CASNRLSYNEQFF. The DNA for the CDR3 is TGTGCCAGCAACAGGCTATCGTACAATGAGCAGTTCTTC.